Listed here are 5 T cell receptor beta chains from one sample, sequenced in a study of vaccination and CD4 T cells after COVID-19. The antigens for these receptors are not known. Treatment of the sample: approximately nine-day PBMC culture with coronavirus spike peptide pools or control peptides (ViraFEST assay). Cultured CD4+ T-cell DNA underwent Oncomine TCR Beta short-read sequencing. TCRdb passed the PCR reads through MiXCR, listing each CDR3 protein once. The table records some 16,000 distinct CDR3 sequences, 35% to 40% of them present only once. Sequenced material: CD4+ T cells from blood, cultured in vitro. These receptors were obtained from a human donor who had recovered from COVID-19.

This clonotype was counted between two and nine times. The chain couples TRBV7-2 to TRBJ1-5; D is ambiguous. The CDR3 is made up of 12 amino acids. CDR1 is SGHTA, CDR2 FQGNSA, per germline. V was trimmed by 0 bases and J by 6 bases, leaving 3 bases between them. The CDR3: CASSLAGQPQHF. The CDR3 region has the DNA TGTGCCAGCAGCTTAGCAGGTCAGCCCCAGCATTTT.

The CDR3 nucleotides read TGCAGTGCTAGTTCTGGCGTCGGACAGGGGAGGGGTTACACTGAAGCTTTCTTT. It specifies CSASSGVGQGRGYTEAFF. The rearrangement joins TRBV20-1 to TRBJ1-1, with TRBD1 identical over 9 bases. The V and J ends lost 3 bases and 3 bases, in that order; junction bases with no gene match: 17. The CDR3 is 18 amino acids. Per germline, CDR1 DFQATT and CDR2 SNEGSKA (reference sequence).

The chain joins TRBV5-6 to TRBJ1-6; TRBD1 agrees at 7 bases. Losses at the gene ends were 4 bases for V and 8 bases for J; bases not matched to a gene: 6. This CDR3 has 14 amino acids. Germline CDR1 SGHDT, CDR2 YYEEEE. The DNA of the CDR3 is TGTGCCAGCAGCGAGACAGGGTTTGATTCACCCCTCCACTTT. It is translated as CASSETGFDSPLHF.

The gene calls are TRBV2 and TRBJ2-2; D is perhaps TRBD1 or TRBD2 (5 bases each). The CDR3 is made up of 12 amino acids. Trimming removed 10 bases at V and 3 bases at J, with 9 bases between. Germline V CDR1 and CDR2: SNHLY, FYNNEI. The CDR3 spells CATRGDTGELFF. DNA of the CDR3: TGTGCCACCCGAGGGGACACCGGGGAGCTGTTTTTT.

The chain is built from TRBV6-1 and TRBJ1-1; 11 bases are shared with TRBD1. Trimming removed 6 bases from V and 1 base from J; junction bases left unmatched: 7. In germline, CDR1 is MNHNS, CDR2 SASEGT. The CDR3 contains 16 residues. CDR3 region: CASRGQGALRNTEAFF. CDR3 bases: TGTGCCAGCAGAGGACAGGGGGCATTGAGGAACACTGAAGCTTTCTTT.